The clone carrying this T cell receptor beta chain was seen a handful of times. Its antigen is unknown. TCRdb independently ran MiXCR on the reads; one entry per CDR3 protein. The sample holds about 740,000 distinct CDR3 sequences, 35% seen once. The sample originates from a study of T cell repertoires in cytomegalovirus infection. At the level of the study: TCR beta signatures that were public indicated CMV infection and matching HLA type. Study results and limitations: Predominance within the ex vivo response was attributable to HLA-C-restricted CMV-specific TCR beta clonotypes. Based on cumulative public TCR beta family frequency, carriers of CMV plus the relevant HLA were identified.

Sequencing was carried out using PBMCs. The receptor was isolated from a human donor in good health (CMV status not recorded). Some clones in this sample may be carry-over from other donors' samples.

This CDR3 is CASSGGTTEKLFF. In DNA form, the CDR3 reads TGTGCCAGTAGTGGCGGAACTACGGAAAAACTGTTTTTT. This chain links TRBV19 with TRBJ1-4, with D hard to call. This CDR3 is built from 13 residues. Deletions cut 5 bases from V and 8 bases from J, with 12 bases between. Germline lookup yields CDR1 LNHDA and CDR2 SQIVND (reference sequence).